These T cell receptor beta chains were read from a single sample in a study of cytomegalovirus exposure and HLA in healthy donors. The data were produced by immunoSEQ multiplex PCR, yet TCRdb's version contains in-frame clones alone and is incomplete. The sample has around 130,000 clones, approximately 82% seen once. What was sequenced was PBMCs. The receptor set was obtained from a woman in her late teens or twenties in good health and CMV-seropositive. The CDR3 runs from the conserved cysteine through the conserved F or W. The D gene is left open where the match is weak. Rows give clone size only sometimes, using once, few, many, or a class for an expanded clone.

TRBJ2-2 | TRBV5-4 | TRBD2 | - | CASSLAPAGDTGELFF | TGTGCCAGCAGCTTGGCCCCAGCGGGGGACACCGGGGAGCTGTTTTTT
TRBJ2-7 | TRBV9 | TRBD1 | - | CASSARTGLEEQYF | TGTGCCAGCAGCGCCCGGACAGGGCTGGAAGAGCAGTACTTC
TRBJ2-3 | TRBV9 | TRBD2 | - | CASSVAGGPDTQYF | TGTGCCAGCAGCGTAGCGGGGGGGCCAGATACGCAGTATTTT
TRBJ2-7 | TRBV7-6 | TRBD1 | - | CASSFRDRGDEQYF | TGTGCCAGCAGCTTCAGGGACAGGGGGGACGAGCAGTACTTC
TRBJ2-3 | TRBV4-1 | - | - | CASSLPGTDTQYF | TGCGCCAGCAGCCTTCCGGGCACAGATACGCAGTATTTT
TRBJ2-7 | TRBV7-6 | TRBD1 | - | CASSLGPGGREQYF | TGTGCCAGCAGCTTAGGTCCAGGGGGCCGCGAGCAGTACTTC
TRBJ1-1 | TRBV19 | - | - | CASSSNSLNTEAFF | TGTGCCAGTAGTAGTAACTCACTGAACACTGAAGCTTTCTTT
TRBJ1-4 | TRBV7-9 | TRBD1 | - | CASSLDRGEKLFF | TGTGCCAGCAGCTTAGACAGGGGTGAAAAACTGTTTTTT
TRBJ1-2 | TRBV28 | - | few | CASSLQGRGSDGYTF | TGTGCCAGCAGTTTGCAGGGCAGGGGAAGCGACGGCTACACCTTC
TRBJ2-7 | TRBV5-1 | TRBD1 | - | CASSLLDRVVDEQYF | TGCGCCAGCAGCTTACTGGACAGGGTAGTTGACGAGCAGTACTTC
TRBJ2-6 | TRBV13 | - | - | CASTGGANVLTF | TGTGCCAGTACCGGGGGGGCCAACGTCCTGACTTTC
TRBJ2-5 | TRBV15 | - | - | CATSREGTREGETQYF | TGTGCCACCAGCAGAGAGGGCACCAGAGAGGGAGAGACCCAGTACTTC
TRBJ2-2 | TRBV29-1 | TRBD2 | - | CSVAGELAANTGELFF | TGCAGCGTTGCTGGCGAGCTAGCGGCGAACACCGGGGAGCTGTTTTTT
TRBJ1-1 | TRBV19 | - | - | CATKSGVTEAFF | TGTGCCACCAAATCGGGGGTTACTGAAGCTTTCTTT
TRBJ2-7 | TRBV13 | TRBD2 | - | CASSFGEGLYEQYF | TGTGCCAGCAGCTTCGGGGAGGGCCTATACGAGCAGTACTTC
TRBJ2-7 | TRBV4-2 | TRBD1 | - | CASSQDGQGNSYEQYF | TGTGCCAGCAGCCAAGATGGACAGGGTAATTCCTACGAGCAGTACTTC
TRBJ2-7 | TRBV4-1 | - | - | CASSLRGSYEQYF | TGCGCCAGCAGCCTCAGGGGATCCTACGAGCAGTACTTC
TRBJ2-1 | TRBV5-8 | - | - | CASSPGSNEQFF | TGTGCCAGCAGCCCCGGGAGCAATGAGCAGTTCTTC
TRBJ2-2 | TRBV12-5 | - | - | CASGLVGGSGELFF | TGTGCTAGTGGTTTGGTAGGGGGATCCGGGGAGCTGTTTTTT
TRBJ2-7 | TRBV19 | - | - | CASSTGSGYEQYF | TGTGCCAGTAGTACAGGGTCGGGCTACGAGCAGTACTTC
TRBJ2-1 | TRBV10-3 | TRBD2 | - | CAISDNSGGPDEQFF | TGTGCCATCAGTGATAACAGCGGGGGACCAGATGAGCAGTTCTTC
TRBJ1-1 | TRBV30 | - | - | CAWRFLQGGLNTEAFF | TGTGCCTGGAGGTTCCTACAGGGAGGGCTTAACACTGAAGCTTTCTTT
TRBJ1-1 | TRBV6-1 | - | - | CASCDYTEAFF | TGTGCCAGCTGCGATTACACTGAAGCTTTCTTT
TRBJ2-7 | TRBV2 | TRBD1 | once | CASSIRDSYEQYF | TGTGCCAGCAGTATTCGGGACAGCTACGAGCAGTACTTC
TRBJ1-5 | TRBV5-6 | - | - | CASSYNRDQPQHF | TGTGCCAGCAGTTACAACAGGGATCAGCCCCAGCATTTT
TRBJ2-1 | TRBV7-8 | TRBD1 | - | CASSLGTGLYNEQFF | TGTGCCAGCAGCTTAGGGACAGGGCTCTACAATGAGCAGTTCTTC
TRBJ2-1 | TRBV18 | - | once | CASSPGRTYNEQFF | TGTGCCAGCTCACCAGGGAGGACCTACAATGAGCAGTTCTTC
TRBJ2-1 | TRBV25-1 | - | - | CASSEPGKGEQFF | TGTGCCAGCAGTGAACCAGGGAAAGGTGAGCAGTTCTTC
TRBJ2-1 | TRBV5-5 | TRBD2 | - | CASSHPWAAGGQREQFF | TGTGCCAGCAGCCACCCCTGGGCGGCGGGGGGGCAAAGAGAGCAGTTCTTC
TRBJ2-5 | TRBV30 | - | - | CAWEGGQETQYF | TGTGCCTGGGAGGGCGGCCAGGAGACCCAGTACTTC
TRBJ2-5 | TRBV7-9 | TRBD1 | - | CSSSTSTGAETQYF | TGTTCCAGCAGCACATCGACAGGGGCAGAGACCCAGTACTTC
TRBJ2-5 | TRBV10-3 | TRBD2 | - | CAIGGSGGKETQYF | TGTGCCATCGGGGGAAGCGGGGGAAAAGAGACCCAGTACTTC
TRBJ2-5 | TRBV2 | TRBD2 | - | CASPSGGGLYQETQYF | TGTGCCAGCCCGTCGGGGGGGGGTCTGTACCAAGAGACCCAGTACTTC
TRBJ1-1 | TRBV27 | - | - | CASSLSGEGTEAFF | TGTGCCAGCAGTTTATCAGGGGAGGGCACTGAAGCTTTCTTT